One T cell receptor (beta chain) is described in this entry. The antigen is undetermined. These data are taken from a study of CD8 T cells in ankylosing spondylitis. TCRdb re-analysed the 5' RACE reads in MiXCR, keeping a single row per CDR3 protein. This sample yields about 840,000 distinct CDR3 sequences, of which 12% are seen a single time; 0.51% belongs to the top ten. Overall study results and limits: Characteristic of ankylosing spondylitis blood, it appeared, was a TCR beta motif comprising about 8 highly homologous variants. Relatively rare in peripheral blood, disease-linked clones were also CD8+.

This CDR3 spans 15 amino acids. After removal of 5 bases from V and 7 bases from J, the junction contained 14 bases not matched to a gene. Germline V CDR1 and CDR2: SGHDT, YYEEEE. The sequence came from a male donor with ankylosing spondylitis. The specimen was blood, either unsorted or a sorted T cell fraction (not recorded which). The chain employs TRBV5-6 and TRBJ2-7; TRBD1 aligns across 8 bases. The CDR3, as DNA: TGTGCCAGCAGTTCCAGAGACAGGGGATCCTTGGAGCAGTACTTC. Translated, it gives CASSSRDRGSLEQYF.